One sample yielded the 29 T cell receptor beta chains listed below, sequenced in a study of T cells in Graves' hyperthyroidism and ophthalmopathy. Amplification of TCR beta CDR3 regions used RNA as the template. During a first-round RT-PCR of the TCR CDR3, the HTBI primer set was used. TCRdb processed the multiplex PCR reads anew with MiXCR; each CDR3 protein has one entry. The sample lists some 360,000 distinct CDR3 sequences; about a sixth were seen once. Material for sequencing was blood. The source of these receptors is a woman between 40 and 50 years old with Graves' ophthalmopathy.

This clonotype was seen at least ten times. Written as DNA, the CDR3 is TGTGCCTGGCAAACCGGGACTAGCGATATCTACGAGCAGTACTTC. This sequence encodes CAWQTGTSDIYEQYF. The chain links TRBV30 to TRBJ2-7, with 10 bases that match TRBD2. CDR3 size: 15 residues. J was trimmed by 3 bases and V by 5 bases; bases with no gene match: 10. Germline CDR1 is GTSNPN and CDR2 is SVGIG (reference sequence).

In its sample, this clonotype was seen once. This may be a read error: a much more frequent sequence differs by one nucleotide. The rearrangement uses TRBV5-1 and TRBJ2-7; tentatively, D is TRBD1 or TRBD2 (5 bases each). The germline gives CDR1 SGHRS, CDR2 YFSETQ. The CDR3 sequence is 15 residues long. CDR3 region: CASRVGTVTTYEQCF. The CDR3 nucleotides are TGCGCCAGCAGGGTCGGGACGGTAACGACCTACGAGCAGTGCTTC. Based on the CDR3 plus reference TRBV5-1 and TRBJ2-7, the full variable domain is KAGVTQTPRYLIKTRGQQVTLSCSPISGHRSVSWYQQTPGQGLQFLFEYFSETQRNKGNFPGRFSGRQFSNSRSEMNVSTLELGDSALYLCASRVGTVTTYEQCFGPGTRLTVT.

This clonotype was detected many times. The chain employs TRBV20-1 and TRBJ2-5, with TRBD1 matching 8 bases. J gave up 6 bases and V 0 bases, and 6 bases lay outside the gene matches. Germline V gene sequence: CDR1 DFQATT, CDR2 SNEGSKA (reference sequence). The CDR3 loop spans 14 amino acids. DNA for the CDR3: TGCAGTGCTAGAGATAAGGACAGGGTAAAGACCCAGTACTTC. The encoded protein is CSARDKDRVKTQYF.

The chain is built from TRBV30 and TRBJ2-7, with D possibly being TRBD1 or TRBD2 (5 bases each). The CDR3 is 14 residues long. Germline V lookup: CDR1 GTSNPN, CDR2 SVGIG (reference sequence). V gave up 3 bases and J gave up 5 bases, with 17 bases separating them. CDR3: CAWSPGQGYNEQYF. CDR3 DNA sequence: TGTGCCTGGAGCCCGGGGCAGGGTTACAACGAGCAGTACTTC. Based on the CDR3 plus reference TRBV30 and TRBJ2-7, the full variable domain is SQTIHQWPATLVQPVGSPLSLECTVEGTSNPNLYWYRQAAGRGLQLLFYSVGIGQISSEVPQNLSASRPQDRQFILSSKKLLLSDSGFYLCAWSPGQGYNEQYFGPGTRLTVT.

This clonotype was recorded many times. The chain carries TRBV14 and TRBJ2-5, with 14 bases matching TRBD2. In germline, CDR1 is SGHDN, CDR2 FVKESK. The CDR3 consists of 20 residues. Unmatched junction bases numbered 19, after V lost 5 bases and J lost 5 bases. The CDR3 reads CASSSPAGTTSGRAAETQYF. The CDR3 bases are TGTGCCAGCAGCTCCCCGGCAGGGACGACTAGCGGGAGGGCCGCGGAGACCCAGTACTTC. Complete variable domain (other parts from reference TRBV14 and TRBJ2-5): EAGVTQFPSHSVIEKGQTVTLRCDPISGHDNLYWYRRVMGKEIKFLLHFVKESKQDESGMPNNRFLAERTGGTYSTLKVQPAELEDSGVYFCASSSPAGTTSGRAAETQYFGPGTRLLVL.

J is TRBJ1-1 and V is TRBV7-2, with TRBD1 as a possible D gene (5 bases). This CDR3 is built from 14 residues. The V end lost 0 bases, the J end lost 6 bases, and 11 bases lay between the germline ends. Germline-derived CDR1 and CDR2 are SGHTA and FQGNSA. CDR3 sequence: CASSLAFGRAEAFF. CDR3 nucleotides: TGTGCCAGCAGCTTAGCGTTCGGCAGGGCTGAAGCTTTCTTT.

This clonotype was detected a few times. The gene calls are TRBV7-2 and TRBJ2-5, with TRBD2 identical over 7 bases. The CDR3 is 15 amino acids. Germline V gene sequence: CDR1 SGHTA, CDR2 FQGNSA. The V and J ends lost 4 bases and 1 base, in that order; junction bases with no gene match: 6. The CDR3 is CASSSRGISQETQYF. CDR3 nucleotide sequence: TGTGCCAGCAGCTCGCGGGGGATCAGCCAAGAGACCCAGTACTTC. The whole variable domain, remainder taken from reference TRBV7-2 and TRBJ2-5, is GAGVSQSPSNKVTEKGKDVELRCDPISGHTALYWYRQSLGQGLEFLIYFQGNSAPDKSGLPSDRFSAERTGGSVSTLTIQRTQQEDSAVYLCASSSRGISQETQYFGPGTRLLVL.

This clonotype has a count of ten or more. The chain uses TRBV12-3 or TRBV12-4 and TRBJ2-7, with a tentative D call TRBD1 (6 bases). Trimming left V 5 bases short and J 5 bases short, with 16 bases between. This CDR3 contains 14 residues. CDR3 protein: CASSLDRYLHEQYF. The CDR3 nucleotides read TGTGCCAGCAGTCTAGACAGGTATCTCCACGAGCAGTACTTC.

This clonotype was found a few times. The DNA for the CDR3 is TGCGCCAGCAGCCAAGGGGTCAGCACCTACGAGCAGTACTTC. Protein sequence: CASSQGVSTYEQYF. The V and J genes are TRBV4-3 and TRBJ2-7; no reliable D call. V shed 1 base and J shed 2 bases, with 9 bases lying between them. CDR3 length: 14 residues. Germline CDR1 is LGHNA and CDR2 is YSLEER.

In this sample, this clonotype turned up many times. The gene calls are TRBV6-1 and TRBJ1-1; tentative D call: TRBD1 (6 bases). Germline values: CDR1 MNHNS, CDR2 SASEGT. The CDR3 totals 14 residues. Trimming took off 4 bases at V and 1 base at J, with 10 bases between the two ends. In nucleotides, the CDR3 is TGTGCCAGCAGTGCGTCGGACAGGAACACTGAAGCTTTCTTT. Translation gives CASSASDRNTEAFF.

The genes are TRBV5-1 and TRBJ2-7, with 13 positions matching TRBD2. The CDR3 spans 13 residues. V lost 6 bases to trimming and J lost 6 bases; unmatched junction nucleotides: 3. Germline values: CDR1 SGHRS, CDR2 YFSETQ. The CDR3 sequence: CASTLAGGPEQYF. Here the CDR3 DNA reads TGCGCCAGCACACTAGCGGGAGGGCCCGAGCAGTACTTC.

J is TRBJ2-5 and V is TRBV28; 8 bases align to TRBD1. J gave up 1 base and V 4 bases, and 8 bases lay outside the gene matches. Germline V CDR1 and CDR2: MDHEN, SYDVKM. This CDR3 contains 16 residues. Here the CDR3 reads CASSSTYRGVQETQYF. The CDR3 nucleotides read TGTGCCAGCAGTTCTACCTACAGGGGGGTCCAAGAGACCCAGTACTTC.

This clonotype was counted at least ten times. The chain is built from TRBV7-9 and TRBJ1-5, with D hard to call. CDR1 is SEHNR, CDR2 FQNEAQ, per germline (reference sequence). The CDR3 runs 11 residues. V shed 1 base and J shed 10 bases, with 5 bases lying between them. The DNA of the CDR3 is TGTGCCAGCAGCTTAGATGGTCCCCAGCATTTT. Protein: CASSLDGPQHF.

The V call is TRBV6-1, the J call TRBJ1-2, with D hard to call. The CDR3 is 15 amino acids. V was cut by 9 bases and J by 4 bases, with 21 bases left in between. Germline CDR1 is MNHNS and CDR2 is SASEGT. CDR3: CARNRSVGVIYGYTF. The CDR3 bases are TGTGCCAGGAACCGGTCGGTTGGTGTGATCTATGGCTACACCTTC.

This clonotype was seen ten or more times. DNA for the CDR3: TGTGCCAGCAGTGAACAGGGTCGTCAGCCCCAGCATTTT. Amino acids: CASSEQGRQPQHF. This rearrangement joins TRBV6-1 to TRBJ1-5; maybe TRBD1 (5 bases). V was shortened by 2 bases and J by 6 bases, with 8 bases between the two germline ends. The CDR3 contains 13 residues. CDR1 is MNHNS, CDR2 SASEGT, per germline.

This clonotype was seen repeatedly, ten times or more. For the CDR3, the DNA is TGTGCCAGCAGTTTAGTCGGACAGGGGTTCTATGGCTACACCTTC. Translation gives CASSLVGQGFYGYTF. The chain combines TRBV28 with TRBJ1-2; 9 bases map to TRBD1. The CDR3 runs to 15 residues. Trimming cost V 2 bases and J 4 bases; bases outside gene matches: 5. Germline loops: CDR1 MDHEN, CDR2 SYDVKM.

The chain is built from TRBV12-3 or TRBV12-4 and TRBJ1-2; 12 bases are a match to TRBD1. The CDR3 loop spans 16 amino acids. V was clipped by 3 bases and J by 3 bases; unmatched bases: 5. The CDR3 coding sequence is TGTGCCAGCAGTTTTGCCGGGACAGGGGGCGACTATGGCTACACCTTC. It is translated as CASSFAGTGGDYGYTF.

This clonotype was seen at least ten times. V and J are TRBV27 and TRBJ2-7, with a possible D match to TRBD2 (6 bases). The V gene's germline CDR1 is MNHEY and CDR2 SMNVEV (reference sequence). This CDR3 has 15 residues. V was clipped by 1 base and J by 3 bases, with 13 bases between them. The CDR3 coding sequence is TGTGCCAGCAGTTTATTTGGGGGGATAGGCTACGAGCAGTACTTC. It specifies CASSLFGGIGYEQYF.

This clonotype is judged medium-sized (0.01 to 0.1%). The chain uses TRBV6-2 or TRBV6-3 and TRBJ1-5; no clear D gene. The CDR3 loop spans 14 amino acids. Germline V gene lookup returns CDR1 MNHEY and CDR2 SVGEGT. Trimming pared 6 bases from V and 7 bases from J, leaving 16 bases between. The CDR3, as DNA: TGTGCCAGCAGCCCCTCAGCAGATGTCCAGCCCCAGCATTTT. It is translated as CASSPSADVQPQHF.

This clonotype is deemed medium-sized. The CDR3 coding sequence is TGTGCCAGCAGTTTTACAGGGCTTGGCGAGCAGTACTTC. Its protein is CASSFTGLGEQYF. This sequence joins TRBV12-3 or TRBV12-4 and TRBJ2-7; TRBD1 is a possible D gene (6 bases). CDR3 length equals 13 residues. V was cut by 3 bases and J by 6 bases, with 12 bases left in between.

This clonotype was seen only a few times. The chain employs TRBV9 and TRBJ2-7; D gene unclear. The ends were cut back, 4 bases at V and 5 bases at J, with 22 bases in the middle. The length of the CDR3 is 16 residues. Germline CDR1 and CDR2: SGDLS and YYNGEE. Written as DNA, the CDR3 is TGTGCCAGCAGCCCACACCCTGGACCCTCCCCAGACGAGCAGTACTTC. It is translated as CASSPHPGPSPDEQYF.

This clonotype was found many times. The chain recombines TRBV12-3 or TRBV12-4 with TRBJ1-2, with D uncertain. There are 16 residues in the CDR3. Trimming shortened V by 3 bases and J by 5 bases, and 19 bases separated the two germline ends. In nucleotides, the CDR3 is TGTGCCAGCAGTTTTTATTGGGAGGACCCCTATTATGGCTACACCTTC. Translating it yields CASSFYWEDPYYGYTF.

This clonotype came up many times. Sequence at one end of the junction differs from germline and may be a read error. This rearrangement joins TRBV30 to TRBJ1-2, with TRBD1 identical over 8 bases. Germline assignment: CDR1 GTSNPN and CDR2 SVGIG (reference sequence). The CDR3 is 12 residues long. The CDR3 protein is CACDRGNYGYIF. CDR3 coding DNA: TGTGCCTGTGACAGGGGTAACTATGGCTACATCTTC.

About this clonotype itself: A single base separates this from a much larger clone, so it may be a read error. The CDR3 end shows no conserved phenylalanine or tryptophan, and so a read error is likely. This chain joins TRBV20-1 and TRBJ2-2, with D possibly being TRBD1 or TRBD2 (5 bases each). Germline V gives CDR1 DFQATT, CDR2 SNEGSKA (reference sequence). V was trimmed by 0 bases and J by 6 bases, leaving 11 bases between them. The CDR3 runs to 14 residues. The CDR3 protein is CSAREGVVPGELFL. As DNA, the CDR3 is TGCAGTGCTAGAGAGGGGGTGGTCCCCGGGGAGCTGTTTCTT.

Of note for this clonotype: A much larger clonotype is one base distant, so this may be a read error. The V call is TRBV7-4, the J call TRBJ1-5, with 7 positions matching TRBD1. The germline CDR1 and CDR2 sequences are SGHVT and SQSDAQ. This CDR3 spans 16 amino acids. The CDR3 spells CAISQGAGGLNQPQHF. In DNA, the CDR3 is TGTGCCATCAGCCAAGGAGCAGGGGGACTAAATCAGCCCCAGCATTTT. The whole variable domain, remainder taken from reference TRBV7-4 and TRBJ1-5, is GAGVSQSPRYKVAKRGRDVALRCDSISGHVTLYWYRQTLGQGSEVLTYSQSDAQRDKSGRPSGRFSAERPERSVSTLKIQRTEQGDSAVYLCAISQGAGGLNQPQHFGDGTRLSIL.

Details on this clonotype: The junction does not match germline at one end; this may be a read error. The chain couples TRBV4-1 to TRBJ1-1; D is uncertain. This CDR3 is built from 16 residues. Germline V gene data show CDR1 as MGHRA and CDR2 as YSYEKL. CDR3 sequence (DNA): TGCGCCAGCAGCCAAGACCCCGGACCCACGAACATTGAAGCTTTCTTT. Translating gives CASSQDPGPTNIEAFF.

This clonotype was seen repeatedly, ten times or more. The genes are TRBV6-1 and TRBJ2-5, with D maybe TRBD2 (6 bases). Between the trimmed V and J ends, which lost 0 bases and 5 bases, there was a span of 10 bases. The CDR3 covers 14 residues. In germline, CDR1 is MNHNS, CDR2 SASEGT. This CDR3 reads CASSEAVGRETQYF. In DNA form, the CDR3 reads TGTGCCAGCAGTGAAGCCGTGGGGAGGGAGACCCAGTACTTC.

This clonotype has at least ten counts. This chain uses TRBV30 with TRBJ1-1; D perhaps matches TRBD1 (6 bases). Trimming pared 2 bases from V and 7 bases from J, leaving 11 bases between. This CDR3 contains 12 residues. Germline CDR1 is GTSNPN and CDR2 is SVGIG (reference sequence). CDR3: CAWSRGVSEAFF. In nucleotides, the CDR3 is TGTGCCTGGAGTAGGGGGGTGAGTGAAGCTTTCTTT.

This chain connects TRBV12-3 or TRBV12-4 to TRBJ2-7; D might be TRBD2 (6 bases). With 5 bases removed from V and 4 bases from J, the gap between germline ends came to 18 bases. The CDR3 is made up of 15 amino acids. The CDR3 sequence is CASSRGGARRYEQYF. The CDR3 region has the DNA TGTGCCAGCAGTCGCGGAGGGGCGCGACGGTACGAGCAGTACTTC.